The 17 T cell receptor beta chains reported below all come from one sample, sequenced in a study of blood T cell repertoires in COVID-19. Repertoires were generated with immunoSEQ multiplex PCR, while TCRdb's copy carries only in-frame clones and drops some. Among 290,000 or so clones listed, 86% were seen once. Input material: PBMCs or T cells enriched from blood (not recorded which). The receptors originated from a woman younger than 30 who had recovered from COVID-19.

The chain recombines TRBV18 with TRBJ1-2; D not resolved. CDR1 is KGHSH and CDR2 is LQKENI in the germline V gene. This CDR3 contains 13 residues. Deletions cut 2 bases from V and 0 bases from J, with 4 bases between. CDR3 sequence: CASSPTSNYGYTF. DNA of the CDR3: TGTGCCAGCTCACCAACATCTAACTATGGCTACACCTTC.

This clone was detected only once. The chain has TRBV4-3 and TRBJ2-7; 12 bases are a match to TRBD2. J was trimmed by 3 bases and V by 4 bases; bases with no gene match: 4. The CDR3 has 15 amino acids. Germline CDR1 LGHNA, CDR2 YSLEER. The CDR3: CASSPGLAGYYEQYF. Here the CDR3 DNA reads TGCGCCAGCAGCCCGGGACTAGCGGGCTACTACGAGCAGTACTTC.

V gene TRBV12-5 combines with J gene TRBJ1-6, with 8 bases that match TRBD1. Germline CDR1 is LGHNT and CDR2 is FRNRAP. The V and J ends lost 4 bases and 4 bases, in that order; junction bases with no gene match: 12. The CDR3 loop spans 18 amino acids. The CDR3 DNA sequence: TGTGCTAGTGGTTGGGCCCCGGACAGGGTCAATTATAATTCACCCCTCCACTTT. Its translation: CASGWAPDRVNYNSPLHF.

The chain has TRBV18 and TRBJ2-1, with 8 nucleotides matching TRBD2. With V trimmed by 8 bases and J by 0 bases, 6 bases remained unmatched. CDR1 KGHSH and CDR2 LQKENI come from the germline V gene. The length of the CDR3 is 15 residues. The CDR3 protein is CASTGGASSYNEQFF. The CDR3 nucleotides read TGTGCCAGCACCGGGGGGGCTAGCTCCTACAATGAGCAGTTCTTC.

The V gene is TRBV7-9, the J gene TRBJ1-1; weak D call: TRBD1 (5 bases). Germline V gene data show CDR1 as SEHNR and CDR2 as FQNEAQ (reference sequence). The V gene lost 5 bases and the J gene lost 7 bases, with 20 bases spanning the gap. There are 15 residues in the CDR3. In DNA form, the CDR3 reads TGTGCCAGCAGCCCTAGTGGTCCCCAAAGGGGTGAAGCTTTCTTT. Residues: CASSPSGPQRGEAFF.

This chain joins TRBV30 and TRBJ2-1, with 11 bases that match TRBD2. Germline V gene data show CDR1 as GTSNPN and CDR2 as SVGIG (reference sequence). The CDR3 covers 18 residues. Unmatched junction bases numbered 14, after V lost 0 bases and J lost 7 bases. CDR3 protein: CAWSVFSPGLAGGNEQFF. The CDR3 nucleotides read TGTGCCTGGAGTGTATTCTCCCCAGGGCTAGCGGGGGGTAATGAGCAGTTCTTC.

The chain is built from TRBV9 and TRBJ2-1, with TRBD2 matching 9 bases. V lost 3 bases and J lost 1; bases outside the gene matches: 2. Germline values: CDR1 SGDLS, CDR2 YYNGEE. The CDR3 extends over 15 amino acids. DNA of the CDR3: TGTGCCAGCAGCGCAGCGGGAGGTTCCTACAATGAGCAGTTCTTC. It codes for CASSAAGGSYNEQFF. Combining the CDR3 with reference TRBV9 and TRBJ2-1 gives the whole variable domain DSGVTQTPKHLITATGQRVTLRCSPRSGDLSVYWYQQSLDQGLQFLIQYYNGEERAKGNILERFSAQQFPDLHSELNLSSLELGDSALYFCASSAAGGSYNEQFFGPGTRLTVL.

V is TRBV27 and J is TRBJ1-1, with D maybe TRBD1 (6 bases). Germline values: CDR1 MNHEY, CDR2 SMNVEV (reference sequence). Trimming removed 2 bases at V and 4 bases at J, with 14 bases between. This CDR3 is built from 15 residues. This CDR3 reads CASSLMGALGTEAFF. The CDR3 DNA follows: TGTGCCAGCAGTTTAATGGGGGCGCTTGGCACTGAAGCTTTCTTT.

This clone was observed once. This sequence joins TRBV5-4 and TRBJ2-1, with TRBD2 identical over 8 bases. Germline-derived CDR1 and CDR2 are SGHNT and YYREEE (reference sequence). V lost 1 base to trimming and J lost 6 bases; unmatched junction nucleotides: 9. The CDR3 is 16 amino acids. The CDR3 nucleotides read TGTGCCAGCAGCTTGACCCGGACTAGCAGGAGCAATGAGCAGTTCTTC. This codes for CASSLTRTSRSNEQFF.

This chain's CDR3 is CASSGAGNTEAFF. CDR3 nucleotide sequence: TGTGCCAGCAGCGGGGCAGGGAACACTGAAGCTTTCTTT. This chain links TRBV9 with TRBJ1-1; D remains ambiguous. Germline CDR1 reads SGDLS; CDR2 reads YYNGEE. V was clipped by 3 bases and J by 1 base, with 7 bases between them. The CDR3 runs to 13 residues.

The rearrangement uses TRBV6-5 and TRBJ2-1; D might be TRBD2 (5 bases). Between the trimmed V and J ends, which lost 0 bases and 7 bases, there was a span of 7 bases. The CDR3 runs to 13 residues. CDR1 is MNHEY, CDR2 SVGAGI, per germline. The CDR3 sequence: CASSYSRVNEQFF. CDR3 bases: TGTGCCAGCAGTTACTCGAGGGTGAATGAGCAGTTCTTC.

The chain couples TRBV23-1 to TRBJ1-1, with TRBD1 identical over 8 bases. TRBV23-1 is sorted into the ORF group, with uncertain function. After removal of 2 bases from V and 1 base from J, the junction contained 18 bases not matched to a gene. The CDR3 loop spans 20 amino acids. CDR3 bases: TGCGCCAGCAGTCAAGATTATCCCCGGACAGGGCAAAGGGGGAACACTGAAGCTTTCTTT. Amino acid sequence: CASSQDYPRTGQRGNTEAFF.

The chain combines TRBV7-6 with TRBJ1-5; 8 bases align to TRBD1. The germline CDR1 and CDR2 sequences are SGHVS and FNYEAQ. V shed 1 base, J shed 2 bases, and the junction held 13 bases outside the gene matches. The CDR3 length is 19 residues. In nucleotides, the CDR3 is TGTGCCAGCAGCTTAGGTTCTGGACAGGGACCAGGGGGCAATCAGCCCCAGCATTTT. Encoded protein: CASSLGSGQGPGGNQPQHF.

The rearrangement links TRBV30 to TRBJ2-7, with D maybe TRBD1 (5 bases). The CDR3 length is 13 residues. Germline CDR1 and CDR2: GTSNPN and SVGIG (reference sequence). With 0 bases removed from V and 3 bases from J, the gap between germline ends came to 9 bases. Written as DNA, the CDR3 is TGTGCCTGGAGTGTACAGGCTTACTACGAGCAGTACTTC. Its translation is CAWSVQAYYEQYF.

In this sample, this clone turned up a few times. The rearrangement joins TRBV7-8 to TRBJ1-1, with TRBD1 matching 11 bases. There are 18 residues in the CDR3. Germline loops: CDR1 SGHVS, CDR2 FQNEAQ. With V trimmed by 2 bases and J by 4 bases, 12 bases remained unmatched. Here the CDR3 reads CASSLYGQGARITTEAFF. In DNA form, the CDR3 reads TGTGCCAGCAGCTTATACGGACAGGGGGCGCGGATAACCACTGAAGCTTTCTTT.

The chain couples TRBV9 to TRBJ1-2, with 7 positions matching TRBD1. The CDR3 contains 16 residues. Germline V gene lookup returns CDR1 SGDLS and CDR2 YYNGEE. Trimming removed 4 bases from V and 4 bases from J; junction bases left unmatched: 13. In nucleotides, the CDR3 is TGTGCCAGCAGCTTGCGGAGACAGGGACTCGGCTATGGCTACACCTTC. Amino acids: CASSLRRQGLGYGYTF. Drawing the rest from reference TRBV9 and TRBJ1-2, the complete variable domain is DSGVTQTPKHLITATGQRVTLRCSPRSGDLSVYWYQQSLDQGLQFLIQYYNGEERAKGNILERFSAQQFPDLHSELNLSSLELGDSALYFCASSLRRQGLGYGYTFGSGTRLTVV.

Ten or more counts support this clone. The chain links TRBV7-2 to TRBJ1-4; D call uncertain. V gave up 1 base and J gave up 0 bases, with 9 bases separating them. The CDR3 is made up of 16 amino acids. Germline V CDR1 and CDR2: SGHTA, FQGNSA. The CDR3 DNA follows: TGTGCCAGCAGCTTAGAAAGCCGTGCAACTAATGAAAAACTGTTTTTT. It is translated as CASSLESRATNEKLFF.